This TCR beta chain was documented in a study of cytomegalovirus exposure and HLA in healthy donors. Study-wide context: Of all 370 or so donors who were genotyped, around 79% belonged to the Caucasian-associated ancestry cluster. General study results and limits: Some highly shared sequence variants likely arose as a pipeline artifact.

The PCR used 60 Vbeta and 13 Jbeta primers. How the authors handled the data: The authors later counted some 76 million unique TCR beta chains, some 10 million of them shared. This table comes from immunoSEQ multiplex PCR, and its TCRdb copy is limited to in-frame clones, with some not included. V and J calls and clone size are copied from that table; D and trimming were computed from the DNA. Here the sample spans about 170,000 clones, 65% to 75% being singletons. Details on this clone: Its antigen is not identified.

Per the germline V gene, CDR1 is LNHDA and CDR2 is SQIVND (reference sequence). J lost 5 bases, V lost 6 bases, and 11 bases had no gene match. This CDR3 is 15 amino acids long. The sequenced material came from PBMCs. The receptor was isolated from a girl aged 10 to 17 in good health and CMV-seronegative. The chain employs TRBV19 and TRBJ2-7, with 9 bases identical to TRBD1. CDR3 loop: CASSHTGGSGNEQYF. CDR3 nucleotides: TGTGCCAGTAGCCATACAGGGGGCTCGGGAAACGAGCAGTACTTC.